The clone carrying this T cell receptor beta chain has a single count. Here immunoSEQ multiplex PCR was the method, and the copy in TCRdb shows in-frame clones only, minus some. The sample lists 77,000 or so clones, approximately 80% occurring once. The data were taken from a study of PD-1 blockade in mismatch repair-deficient tumors. In the study overall: Patients had about a dozen mismatch repair-deficient cancer types and were previously treated and progressing.

There are 14 residues in the CDR3. Germline CDR1 and CDR2: SGHNT and YYREEE (reference sequence). The V end lost 0 bases, the J end lost 6 bases, and 12 bases lay between the germline ends. Source: peripheral blood, taken 44 weeks after starting pembrolizumab. This clonotype was obtained from an adult with mismatch repair-deficient cancer. This chain uses TRBV5-4 with TRBJ1-2; D is unclear. CDR3 region: CASSLARGFDGYTF. The CDR3 DNA is TGTGCCAGCAGCTTGGCCCGAGGGTTCGATGGCTACACCTTC.